This T cell receptor beta chain emerged from a study of OX40 agonist ivuxolimab in advanced cancers. Study-level information: Subjects had a mean age of about 65 years, with a range of roughly 20 to 80; roughly 80% were male.

This table comes from immunoSEQ multiplex PCR, and its TCRdb copy is limited to in-frame clones, with some not included. The table includes 65,000 to 80,000 clones, under 90% detected once. Trimming stripped 2 bases from V and 3 bases from J, with 11 bases between. The germline gives CDR1 SGHRS, CDR2 YFSETQ. There are 14 residues in the CDR3. The sequences come from CD4+ or CD8+ T cells sorted from blood, collected in a trial of the OX40 agonist ivuxolimab. The chain carries TRBV5-1 and TRBJ1-1, with D perhaps TRBD1 (6 bases). The receptor was derived from an adult with an advanced solid tumor such as melanoma, head and neck, liver or kidney cancer. The CDR3 coding sequence is TGCGCCAGCAGCTTCACAGGGACGGACACTGAAGCTTTCTTT. Translated, it gives CASSFTGTDTEAFF.